Shown below are 16 T cell receptor beta chains from a single sample sequenced in a study of T cell changes during pregnancy in multiple sclerosis. Libraries were prepared by immunoSEQ multiplex PCR; TCRdb keeps only in-frame clonotypes and omits some of them. In the table there are about 75,000 clones, approximately 95% of which are singletons. The specimen was CD4+ T cells from peripheral blood mononuclear cells, collected after pregnancy. These TCRs come from a female donor with multiple sclerosis, enrolled in a pregnancy study.

This chain links TRBV5-1 with TRBJ2-1; TRBD2 matches at 8 bases. CDR1 and CDR2 (germline): SGHRS, YFSETQ. This CDR3 region has 16 residues. With V trimmed by 2 bases and J by 3 bases, 7 bases remained unmatched. The DNA of the CDR3 is TGCGCCAGCAGCTTACAGGCTAGCGGGTACTACAATGAGCAGTTCTTC. It specifies CASSLQASGYYNEQFF.

The rearrangement uses TRBV5-1 and TRBJ2-5; the match to TRBD1 covers 9 bases. The V and J ends lost 4 bases and 2 bases, in that order; junction bases with no gene match: 6. Germline lookup yields CDR1 SGHRS and CDR2 YFSETQ. This CDR3 is built from 15 residues. The DNA of the CDR3 is TGCGCCAGCAGCCCGACGACAGGGGGTCAAGAGACCCAGTACTTC. Translated: CASSPTTGGQETQYF.

This rearrangement joins TRBV7-2 to TRBJ2-1; possible D gene TRBD1, 6 bases. V was clipped by 3 bases and J by 7 bases, with 13 bases between them. From germline, CDR1 is SGHTA and CDR2 FQGNSA. This CDR3 comprises 14 residues. The CDR3 DNA sequence: TGTGCCAGCAGCTTCCAAAGGGGACAAAATGAGCAGTTCTTC. Its protein product is CASSFQRGQNEQFF.

The J gene is TRBJ2-3, the V gene TRBV6-5; D remains ambiguous. The CDR3 extends over 14 amino acids. Trimming removed 0 bases from V and 2 bases from J, with 6 bases in between. Germline CDR1 reads MNHEY; CDR2 reads SVGAGI. CDR3 in amino acids: CASSYSRITDTQYF. The CDR3 nucleotides are TGTGCCAGCAGTTACTCGCGGATCACAGATACGCAGTATTTT.

The chain joins TRBV7-9 to TRBJ1-4, with D maybe TRBD1 (5 bases). The CDR3 contains 14 residues. CDR1 and CDR2 (germline): SEHNR, FQNEAQ (reference sequence). The germline V and J ends were trimmed by 11 bases and 4 bases, with 17 bases remaining between them. In DNA form, the CDR3 reads TGTGCCGCCGGGTATGCAGGGAATAATGAAAAACTGTTTTTT. Amino acid sequence: CAAGYAGNNEKLFF.

V gene TRBV5-4 combines with J gene TRBJ2-1; D gene unclear. This CDR3 is 14 amino acids long. V was trimmed by 0 bases and J by 7 bases, leaving 11 bases between them. Germline values: CDR1 SGHNT, CDR2 YYREEE (reference sequence). The CDR3 DNA is TGTGCCAGCAGCTTGGAAGCGAATCTGAATGAGCAGTTCTTC. It translates to CASSLEANLNEQFF.

The chain couples TRBV9 to TRBJ2-7, with 9 bases matching TRBD2. CDR1 is SGDLS and CDR2 is YYNGEE in the germline V gene. J gave up 0 bases and V 1 base, and 2 bases lay outside the gene matches. The CDR3 is 15 amino acids. CDR3: CASSVRLAASYEQYF. CDR3 DNA: TGTGCCAGCAGCGTAAGACTAGCGGCCTCCTACGAGCAGTACTTC.

This chain joins TRBV28 and TRBJ2-7; TRBD1 aligns across 7 bases. Germline CDR1 and CDR2: MDHEN and SYDVKM. There are 15 residues in the CDR3. Germline trimming cut 5 bases from V and 0 bases from J; bases unmatched to any gene: 7. This CDR3 is CASSPSGTVSYEQYF. The CDR3 DNA follows: TGTGCCAGCAGTCCGTCCGGGACAGTCTCCTACGAGCAGTACTTC.

This clone was counted once. This rearrangement joins TRBV7-2 to TRBJ1-4, with a tentative D call TRBD1 (6 bases). Germline CDR1 reads SGHTA; CDR2 reads FQGNSA. The CDR3 contains 14 residues. V was clipped by 6 bases and J by 0 bases, with 8 bases between them. The CDR3 DNA reads as TGTGCCAGCAGGAGACAGGCAACTAATGAAAAACTGTTTTTT. Protein sequence: CASRRQATNEKLFF.

The V and J genes are TRBV9 and TRBJ2-7; 10 bases match TRBD2. The J segment lost 1 base and the V segment lost 2 bases, leaving 6 bases of the junction unmatched. CDR3 length: 16 amino acids. Germline V gene sequence: CDR1 SGDLS, CDR2 YYNGEE. CDR3 nucleotide sequence: TGTGCCAGCAGCGTTGGGGCTAGCGGGAGATCCTACGAGCAGTACTTC. This translates into CASSVGASGRSYEQYF.

The rearrangement joins TRBV13 to TRBJ1-2; 9 nucleotides agree with TRBD1. Trimming cost V 4 bases and J 7 bases; bases outside gene matches: 4. This CDR3 has 13 residues. The V gene's germline CDR1 is PRHDT and CDR2 FYEKMQ (reference sequence). The CDR3 loop is CASSSGQGPGYTF. The CDR3 DNA follows: TGTGCCAGCAGCTCGGGACAGGGACCTGGCTACACCTTC.

This chain links TRBV19 with TRBJ2-3, with a tentative D call TRBD2 (5 bases). Trimming cost V 3 bases and J 0 bases, with 10 bases left between them. The CDR3 is 15 residues long. Germline CDR1 reads LNHDA; CDR2 reads SQIVND (reference sequence). DNA of the CDR3: TGTGCCAGTAGTATTACAGCGGCTAGCACAGATACGCAGTATTTT. Its translation is CASSITAASTDTQYF.

This clone was detected only a few times. V usage is TRBV9 and J usage is TRBJ2-1, with 8 bases aligning to TRBD2. CDR1 is SGDLS and CDR2 is YYNGEE in the germline V gene. The CDR3 spans 17 residues. J was trimmed by 5 bases and V by 0 bases; bases with no gene match: 10. CDR3 DNA sequence: TGTGCCAGCAGCGTAGACCCTACTAGCGGAGCGCACAATGAGCAGTTCTTC. This sequence encodes CASSVDPTSGAHNEQFF.

Only one count was recorded for this clone. The chain joins TRBV28 to TRBJ1-5; the D gene is possibly TRBD1 (5 bases). The CDR3 spans 13 residues. CDR1 is MDHEN, CDR2 SYDVKM, per germline. V gave up 2 bases and J gave up 6 bases, with 8 bases separating them. CDR3 coding DNA: TGTGCCAGCAGTTTACCGGGGGTTCAGCCCCAGCATTTT. Protein sequence: CASSLPGVQPQHF.

The V gene is TRBV5-1, the J gene TRBJ2-1, with 14 bases matching TRBD2. This CDR3 spans 16 amino acids. Germline loops: CDR1 SGHRS, CDR2 YFSETQ. The V and J ends lost 4 bases and 8 bases, in that order; junction bases with no gene match: 8. DNA for the CDR3: TGCGCCAGCAGCACAGGACTAGCGGGAGGCGGGGATGAGCAGTTCTTC. This codes for CASSTGLAGGGDEQFF.

This rearrangement joins TRBV28 to TRBJ1-1, with 11 bases fitting TRBD1. V shed 5 bases, J shed 6 bases, and the junction held 8 bases outside the gene matches. CDR1 MDHEN and CDR2 SYDVKM come from the germline V gene. The CDR3 is 15 residues long. The CDR3 region has the DNA TGTGCCAGCAGTGGGGGGGGACAGGGGGGTGCTGAAGCTTTCTTT. This encodes CASSGGGQGGAEAFF. Filled out from reference TRBV28 and TRBJ1-1, the complete variable domain reads DVKVTQSSRYLVKRTGEKVFLECVQDMDHENMFWYRQDPGLGLRLIYFSYDVKMKEKGDIPEGYSVSREKKERFSLILESASTNQTSMYLCASSGGGQGGAEAFFGQGTRLTVV.